The sequence of this T cell receptor beta chain was determined in a study of response to subunit inactivated influenza vaccine. Study-level findings and limits: The authors suggested that few new T cells are recruited per seasonal influenza vaccination.

This clonotype was observed at least ten times. Its antigen is undetermined. The V segment lost 5 bases and the J segment 12 bases; nucleotides outside the gene matches: 9. The CDR3 runs 12 residues. Germline CDR1 MNHEY, CDR2 SVGEGT. TCRdb passed the RT-PCR reads through MiXCR, listing each CDR3 protein once. The table shows over 300,000 distinct CDR3 sequences, with roughly a fifth occurring only once. The sequences come from PBMCs from blood, collected about 19 months after vaccination. The sequence derives from a man between 50 and 69 years old who received an inactivated influenza vaccine. The chain recombines TRBV6-2 or TRBV6-3 with TRBJ1-1, with 7 nucleotides matching TRBD1. The CDR3 spells CASSPTGRGSFF. In DNA, the CDR3 is TGTGCCAGCAGTCCGACAGGGAGAGGATCTTTCTTT.